The 4 T cell receptor beta chains below come from one sample, sequenced in a study of T cells in Graves' hyperthyroidism and ophthalmopathy. Template material for amplifying TCR beta CDR3 regions consisted of RNA transcripts. Using the HTBI primer set, a first-round RT-PCR was run on the TCR CDR3. TCRdb analysed the multiplex PCR reads with MiXCR anew, one entry per CDR3 protein. The data show 500,000 to 600,000 distinct CDR3 sequences, with around 45% seen just once and around a fifth held by the top ten. What was sequenced was peripheral blood or thyroid tissue (not recorded which). These receptors originate from an adult woman with Graves' disease, either hyperthyroidism or ophthalmopathy (not recorded which).

A note on this clonotype: A much larger clone is a single base away; this may be a read error. J is TRBJ2-7 and V is TRBV6-5, with D perhaps given as TRBD1 or TRBD2 (5 bases each). Germline CDR1 and CDR2: MNHEY and SVGAGI. The CDR3 contains 15 residues. DNA of the CDR3: TGTGCCAGCAGTTGGACTTGGAGAGCAGGGTACGGGCAGTACTTC. Residues: CASSWTWRAGYGQYF.

The chain employs TRBV12-3 or TRBV12-4 and TRBJ2-2, with D perhaps TRBD1 (6 bases). V was shortened by 1 base and J by 4 bases, with 10 bases between the two germline ends. CDR3 length equals 15 residues. The CDR3 DNA reads as TGTGCCAGCAGTTTAGGGACAGCTTCCACCGGGGAGCTGTTTTTT. As protein: CASSLGTASTGELFF.

This clonotype has more than one count but fewer than ten. This sequence joins TRBV12-3 or TRBV12-4 and TRBJ1-6; D possibly corresponds to TRBD1 (5 bases). V lost 4 bases and J lost 8, with 18 bases in between. The CDR3 is made up of 16 amino acids. The CDR3 nucleotides read TGTGCCAGCAGTTCGTCCCTCCGGGACCATTATTCACCCCTCCACTTT. Amino acid sequence: CASSSSLRDHYSPLHF.

The CDR3 nucleotides read TGCAGCGTTGAGCGACAGCAAGAGACCCAGTACTTC. The encoded protein is CSVERQQETQYF. V and J are TRBV29-1 and TRBJ2-5, with D perhaps TRBD1 (5 bases). The V gene lost 3 bases and the J gene lost 2 bases, with 7 bases spanning the gap. The CDR3 is 12 amino acids. Germline CDR1 is SQVTM and CDR2 is ANQGSEA.